The TCR beta chain described here comes from a study of beta chain features in type 1 diabetes. The length of the CDR3 is 15 residues. Germline V gives CDR1 SGHAT, CDR2 FQNNGV. Trimming left V 6 bases short and J 2 bases short, with 11 bases between. This clone was seen a few times. Antigen specificity is unknown. Regarding the study as a whole: In every one of the four CD4+ subsets, TCRB CDR3s were moderately but significantly shorter in Type 1 diabetes patients.

Sequenced material consisted of expressed TCRB transcripts (all of the isolated RNA was reverse transcribed). The method was immunoSEQ multiplex PCR; TCRdb's version includes in-frame clones alone and lacks a portion of them. The sample holds around 280,000 clones, roughly 15% seen once. The clonotype comes from a man between 18 and 29 years old with type 1 diabetes. What was sequenced was naive CD4+ T cells from blood. V is TRBV11-2 and J is TRBJ2-6; possible D gene TRBD1, 6 bases. The CDR3 is CASSHNRAGANVLTF. The CDR3 region has the DNA TGTGCCAGCAGTCACAACAGGGCTGGGGCCAACGTCCTGACTTTC.